This T cell receptor (beta chain) comes out of a study of CD8+CD57+ T cells in acquired aplastic anemia. CDR3 size: 14 residues. The germline gives CDR1 WNHNN, CDR2 SYGVQD (reference sequence). The V end was cut by 0 bases, the J end by 5 bases, with 10 bases between. Using genomic DNA as the template, TCR beta VDJ and CDR3 profiling was carried out. MiXCR, applied by TCRdb to the reads, yields one record per CDR3 protein. There are around 250,000 distinct CDR3 sequences in the sample; 50% to 70% occur only once, and under 8.5% lies in the top ten. This clonotype was picked up one time. The sequenced material came from sorted CD4+, CD8+, or CD8+CD57+ T cells (not recorded which) from PBMCs. This receptor was identified in a human donor with severe aplastic anemia or a healthy control (not recorded which). The chain couples TRBV10-1 to TRBJ2-5; D call uncertain. CDR3 region: CASSESVSFETQYF. The CDR3 bases are TGCGCCAGCAGTGAGTCCGTTTCGTTCGAGACCCAGTACTTC.